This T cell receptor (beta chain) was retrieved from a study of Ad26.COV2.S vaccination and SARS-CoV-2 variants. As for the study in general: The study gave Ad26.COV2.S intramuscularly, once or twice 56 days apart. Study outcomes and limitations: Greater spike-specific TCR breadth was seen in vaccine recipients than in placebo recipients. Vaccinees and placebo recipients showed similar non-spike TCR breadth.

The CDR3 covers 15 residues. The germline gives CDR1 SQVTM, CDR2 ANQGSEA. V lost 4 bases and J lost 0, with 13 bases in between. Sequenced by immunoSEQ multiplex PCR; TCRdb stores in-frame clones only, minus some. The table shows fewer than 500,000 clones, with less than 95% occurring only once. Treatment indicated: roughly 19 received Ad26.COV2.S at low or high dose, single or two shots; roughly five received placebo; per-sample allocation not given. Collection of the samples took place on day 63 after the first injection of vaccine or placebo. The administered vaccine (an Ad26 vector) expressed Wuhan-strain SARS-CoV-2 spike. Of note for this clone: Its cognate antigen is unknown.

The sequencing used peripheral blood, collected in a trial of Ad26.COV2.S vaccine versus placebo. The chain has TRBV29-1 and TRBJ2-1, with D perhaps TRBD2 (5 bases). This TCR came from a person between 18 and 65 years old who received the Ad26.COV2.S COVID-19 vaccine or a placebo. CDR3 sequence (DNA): TGCAGCGTTGTAAGTGGACTCCACTCCTACAATGAGCAGTTCTTC. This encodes CSVVSGLHSYNEQFF.